The 5 T cell receptor beta chains in this list originate from one sample, sequenced in a study of T-cell memory formation after mild COVID-19. Each CDR3 protein is one row after TCRdb ran MiXCR on the 5' RACE reads. The profile covers 300,000 to 400,000 distinct CDR3 sequences, with more than 20% appearing a single time and around 12% taken by the ten largest. Sequenced input: PBMCs or a T cell subset sorted from them (not recorded which). The receptors shown here come from an adult woman who had mild COVID-19 (a few samples of this study predate the infection). Cell type and time point are not known.

The chain recombines TRBV10-3 with TRBJ2-5, with 9 bases fitting TRBD1. From germline, CDR1 is ENHRY and CDR2 SYGVKD. J gave up 1 base and V 4 bases, and 4 bases lay outside the gene matches. The CDR3 loop spans 15 amino acids. The CDR3 here is CAISVDRGGQETQYF. DNA for the CDR3: TGTGCCATCAGTGTGGACAGGGGAGGCCAAGAGACCCAGTACTTC.

This chain connects TRBV6-6 to TRBJ2-7; 13 bases line up with TRBD2. V trimming: 7 bases; J trimming: 7 bases; junction bases outside the gene matches: 7. The CDR3 length is 14 residues. CDR1 is MNHNY and CDR2 is SVGAGI in the germline V gene (reference sequence). CDR3 DNA sequence: TGTGCCAGCATCGCGGGACTAGCGGGAAATGAGCAGTACTTC. Encoded protein: CASIAGLAGNEQYF.

This clonotype was counted a few times. This chain links TRBV18 with TRBJ2-7; D perhaps matches TRBD1 (5 bases). Trimming removed 3 bases from V and 0 bases from J, with 9 bases in between. The CDR3 runs 14 residues. The germline V gene encodes CDR1 KGHSH and CDR2 LQKENI. DNA for the CDR3: TGTGCCAGCTCACCGACGACAGTCTCCTACGAGCAGTACTTC. This codes for CASSPTTVSYEQYF.

This sequence joins TRBV7-9 and TRBJ1-2, with a weak D call TRBD1 (6 bases). CDR3 length: 19 residues. Trimming shortened V by 0 bases and J by 4 bases, and 24 bases separated the two germline ends. Germline V gene data show CDR1 as SEHNR and CDR2 as FQNEAQ (reference sequence). This CDR3 is CASSLARRDTYSFFYGYTF. In nucleotides, the CDR3 is TGTGCCAGCAGCTTAGCGCGGCGGGACACCTACTCTTTCTTCTATGGCTACACCTTC.

The chain combines TRBV21-1 with TRBJ2-7. TRBV21-1 is given as a pseudogene. This CDR3 has 16 amino acids. CDR3 bases: TGTGCCAGCAATTTCCAGCAGAGGTTGGGGTCCTACGAGCAGTACTTC. It yields the protein CASNFQQRLGSYEQYF.